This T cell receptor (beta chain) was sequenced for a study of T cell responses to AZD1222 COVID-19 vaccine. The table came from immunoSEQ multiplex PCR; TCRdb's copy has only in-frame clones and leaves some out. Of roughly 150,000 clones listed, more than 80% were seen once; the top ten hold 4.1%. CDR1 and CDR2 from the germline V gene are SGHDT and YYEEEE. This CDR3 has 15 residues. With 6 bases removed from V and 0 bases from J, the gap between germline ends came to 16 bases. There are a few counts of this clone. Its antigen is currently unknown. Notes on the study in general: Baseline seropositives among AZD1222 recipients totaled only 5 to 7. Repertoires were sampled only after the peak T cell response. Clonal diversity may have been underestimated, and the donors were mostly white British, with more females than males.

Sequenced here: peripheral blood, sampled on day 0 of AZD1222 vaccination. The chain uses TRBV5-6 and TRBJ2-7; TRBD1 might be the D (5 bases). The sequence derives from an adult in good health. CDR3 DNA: TGTGCCAGCACCAACTTGCGACAGAACTCCTACGAGCAGTACTTC. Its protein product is CASTNLRQNSYEQYF.